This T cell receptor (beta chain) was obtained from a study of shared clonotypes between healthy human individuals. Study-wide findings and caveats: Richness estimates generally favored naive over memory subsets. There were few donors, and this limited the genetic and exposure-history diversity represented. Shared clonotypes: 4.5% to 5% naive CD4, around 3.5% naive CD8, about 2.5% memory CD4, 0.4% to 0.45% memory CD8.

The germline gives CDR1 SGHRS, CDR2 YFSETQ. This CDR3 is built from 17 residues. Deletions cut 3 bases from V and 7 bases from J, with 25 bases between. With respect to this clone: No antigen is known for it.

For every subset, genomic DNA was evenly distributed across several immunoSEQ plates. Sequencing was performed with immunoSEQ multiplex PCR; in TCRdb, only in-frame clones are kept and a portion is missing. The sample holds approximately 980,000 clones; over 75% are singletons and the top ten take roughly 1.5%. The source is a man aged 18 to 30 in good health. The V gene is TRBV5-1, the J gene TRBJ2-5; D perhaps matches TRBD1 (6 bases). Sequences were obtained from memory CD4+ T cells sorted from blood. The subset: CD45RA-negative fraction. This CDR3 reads CASSSSLTQGVGGTQYF. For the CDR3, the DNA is TGCGCCAGCAGCTCCAGTCTTACACAGGGAGTCGGTGGGACCCAGTACTTC.